The clone carrying this TCR beta chain was found many times. These data originate in a study of CD8 T cells in ankylosing spondylitis. This CDR3 has 12 residues. The V gene's germline CDR1 is MNHEY and CDR2 SVGEGT. V was cut by 4 bases and J by 10 bases, with 8 bases left in between. In TCRdb, the 5' RACE reads were re-called with MiXCR into one record per CDR3 protein. The table lists about 220,000 distinct CDR3 sequences, more than 25% of them singletons. The receptor was isolated from a male donor with ankylosing spondylitis or in good health (not recorded which). The gene calls are TRBV6-2 or TRBV6-3 and TRBJ1-6; D uncertain. Sequencing was carried out using blood, either unsorted or a sorted T cell fraction (not recorded which). Written as DNA, the CDR3 is TGTGCCAGCAGTTCACCGGGATCACCCCTCCACTTT. Residues: CASSSPGSPLHF.